This TCR beta chain was identified in a study of somatic mutations in cytotoxic T cells in rheumatoid arthritis. About the research overall: Among the T-cell populations stained with V beta antibodies, some were separated by flow sorting at nearly 100% purity, including V beta1+ cells whose TCRB was sequenced.

Per the germline V gene, CDR1 is WNHNN and CDR2 is SYGVQD (reference sequence). This CDR3 has 16 residues. V lost 2 bases and J lost 4; bases outside the gene matches: 6. This clone has a handful of counts. Sequenced by immunoSEQ multiplex PCR; TCRdb stores in-frame clones only, minus some. The table includes under 20,000 clones, roughly 65% detected once. The TCR comes from an adult with rheumatoid arthritis. The V and J genes are TRBV10-1 and TRBJ2-1; TRBD1 agrees at 9 bases. The sequenced sample was CD8+ T cells sorted from blood. In nucleotides, the CDR3 is TGCGCCAGCAGTGAGGAGGACAGGGGCGGATACAATGAGCAGTTCTTC. Translation: CASSEEDRGGYNEQFF.